The 6 T cell receptor beta chains listed next were all sequenced from one sample in a study of cytomegalovirus exposure and HLA in healthy donors. A multiplex PCR was run with 60 Vbeta primers and 13 Jbeta primers. Clones were read by immunoSEQ multiplex PCR, and TCRdb kept only the in-frame ones, dropping some. This repertoire comprises 150,000 to 200,000 clones; its ten largest clones make up around 1.9%. Sequencing used PBMCs. These receptor sequences come from a young man in good health and CMV-seronegative.

The chain links TRBV19 to TRBJ1-1; perhaps TRBD1 as D (5 bases). The CDR3 extends over 16 amino acids. The V end was cut by 6 bases, the J end by 5 bases, with 22 bases between. Per germline, CDR1 LNHDA and CDR2 SQIVND (reference sequence). The CDR3 loop is CASSPARDNLRTEAFF. The CDR3 coding sequence is TGTGCCAGTAGCCCGGCCAGGGATAATTTGAGGACTGAAGCTTTCTTT.

The J gene is TRBJ1-1, the V gene TRBV19; no firm D call. The germline CDR1 and CDR2 sequences are LNHDA and SQIVND (reference sequence). The CDR3 runs to 13 residues. Trimming removed 5 bases from V and 3 bases from J, with 10 bases in between. CDR3 amino acids: CASSLRRDTEAFF. In DNA, the CDR3 is TGTGCCAGTAGTTTACGCCGGGACACTGAAGCTTTCTTT.

The chain combines TRBV13 with TRBJ2-4; 7 bases are shared with TRBD2. CDR1 is PRHDT, CDR2 FYEKMQ, per germline (reference sequence). With 3 bases clipped from V and 4 bases from J, the junction kept 3 bases outside the gene matches. This CDR3 contains 14 residues. CDR3 coding DNA: TGTGCCAGCAGCTTGGGGGAGGGAAAAAACATTCAGTACTTC. This gives the protein CASSLGEGKNIQYF.

The rearrangement uses TRBV2 and TRBJ1-4; 7 positions agree with TRBD1. Germline V lookup: CDR1 SNHLY, CDR2 FYNNEI. The CDR3 totals 14 residues. V was pared by 7 bases and J by 7 bases, with 9 bases of the junction left unmatched. The CDR3: CASNERGLGEKLFF. The CDR3 nucleotides are TGTGCCAGCAACGAAAGGGGGCTGGGTGAAAAACTGTTTTTT.

J is TRBJ1-3 and V is TRBV10-3; TRBD1 agrees at 7 bases. V lost 3 bases, J lost 6 bases, and 8 bases stayed unmatched. This CDR3 comprises 15 residues. Looked up from germline, CDR1 is ENHRY and CDR2 is SYGVKD. CDR3 residues: CAISESTGVPNTIYF. The DNA for the CDR3 is TGTGCCATCAGTGAATCAACAGGGGTGCCAAACACCATATATTTT.

The rearrangement joins TRBV7-9 to TRBJ2-1; a weak D match, TRBD2 (6 bases). The CDR3 is 16 residues long. Germline V gives CDR1 SEHNR, CDR2 FQNEAQ (reference sequence). V was shortened by 1 base and J by 7 bases, with 17 bases between the two germline ends. CDR3 residues: CASSLGVRRATNEQFF. The CDR3 DNA reads TGTGCCAGCAGCTTAGGTGTTCGGAGGGCGACAAATGAGCAGTTCTTC.